Shown below are 17 T cell receptor beta chains from a single sample sequenced in a study of Tregs in tolerant kidney transplant recipients. The protocol was immunoSEQ multiplex PCR, while the TCRdb copy is restricted to in-frame clones and leaves out a portion. The data contain about 15,000 clones, around 80% of them seen just once; the ten biggest clones take up about 1.7%. Sequences were derived from Tregs from blood, sampled before the transplant. These TCRs come from a human donor who received a combined kidney and bone marrow transplant.

The V and J genes are TRBV6-1 and TRBJ1-5; D is unresolved. This CDR3 has 14 amino acids. CDR1 and CDR2 (germline): MNHNS, SASEGT. The V end was cut by 6 bases, the J end by 7 bases, with 16 bases between. The chain's CDR3 is CASSGGGLGQPQHF. CDR3 coding DNA: TGTGCCAGCAGCGGAGGCGGGCTGGGGCAGCCCCAGCATTTT.

V gene TRBV11-2 combines with J gene TRBJ2-2; 7 nucleotides line up with TRBD2. The V gene's germline CDR1 is SGHAT and CDR2 FQNNGV. The CDR3 covers 19 residues. The junction had 16 bases not matched to a gene; V was cut back by 5 bases and J by 1 base. The CDR3 is CASSVWGGRGPLNTGELFF. CDR3 sequence (DNA): TGTGCCAGCAGCGTATGGGGGGGAAGAGGGCCTTTGAACACCGGGGAGCTGTTTTTT.

The chain links TRBV5-6 to TRBJ1-6; D not resolved. CDR3 length: 16 amino acids. Looked up from germline, CDR1 is SGHDT and CDR2 is YYEEEE. Trimming removed 4 bases from V and 10 bases from J, with 21 bases in between. CDR3 in DNA: TGTGCCAGCAGCGGGCACAGTCGATATGTGGGCTCACCCCTCCACTTT. Translating gives CASSGHSRYVGSPLHF.

J is TRBJ1-3 and V is TRBV6-5; D not resolved. The CDR3 totals 14 residues. The germline gives CDR1 MNHEY, CDR2 SVGAGI. V lost 6 bases and J lost 3, with 12 bases in between. CDR3 in amino acids: CASSPHEVGNTIYF. CDR3 nucleotides: TGTGCCAGCAGCCCACACGAGGTTGGAAACACCATATATTTT.

There are a few counts of this clone. The chain uses TRBV5-6 and TRBJ2-7; TRBD1 might be the D (5 bases). Germline CDR1 reads SGHDT; CDR2 reads YYEEEE. The CDR3 has 17 amino acids. Trimming shortened V by 1 base and J by 0 bases, and 17 bases separated the two germline ends. The CDR3 sequence: CASSLFSVRQTSYEQYF. Here the CDR3 DNA reads TGTGCCAGCAGCTTGTTTTCGGTACGACAGACCTCCTACGAGCAGTACTTC.

The chain is built from TRBV28 and TRBJ2-7; perhaps TRBD1 as D (5 bases). The CDR3 is made up of 16 amino acids. The germline gives CDR1 MDHEN, CDR2 SYDVKM. Trimming took off 2 bases at V and 0 bases at J, with 14 bases between the two ends. The CDR3 DNA follows: TGTGCCAGCAGTTTACAGGGCGGTTATAGCTCCTACGAGCAGTACTTC. Translating gives CASSLQGGYSSYEQYF. Full variable domain (rest looked up from reference TRBV28 and TRBJ2-7): DVKVTQSSRYLVKRTGEKVFLECVQDMDHENMFWYRQDPGLGLRLIYFSYDVKMKEKGDIPEGYSVSREKKERFSLILESASTNQTSMYLCASSLQGGYSSYEQYFGPGTRLTVT.

This sequence joins TRBV19 and TRBJ1-2; D possibly corresponds to TRBD1 (6 bases). The V gene's germline CDR1 is LNHDA and CDR2 SQIVND (reference sequence). CDR3 size: 14 residues. Trimming removed 7 bases from V and 8 bases from J, with 20 bases in between. CDR3 nucleotide sequence: TGTGCCAGTACCCCGGGCGGGGGCCGTTTGGGCTACACCTTC. Its translation is CASTPGGGRLGYTF.

The chain carries TRBV30 and TRBJ2-7, with 12 bases lining up with TRBD2. The CDR3 consists of 17 residues. Germline CDR1 and CDR2: GTSNPN and SVGIG (reference sequence). Trimming at V came to 1 base and at J to 2 bases, leaving 9 bases not matched to a gene. Here the CDR3 reads CAWSAQRTSGTAYEQYF. CDR3 bases: TGTGCCTGGAGTGCCCAGCGGACTAGCGGGACCGCCTACGAGCAGTACTTC.

This chain links TRBV5-4 with TRBJ2-5, with TRBD2 matching over 10 bases. CDR1 is SGHNT, CDR2 YYREEE, per germline (reference sequence). The CDR3 loop spans 15 amino acids. Trimming at V came to 4 bases and at J to 2 bases, leaving 5 bases not matched to a gene. The DNA of the CDR3 is TGTGCCAGCAGCCCCCGGACTAGCGGACAAGAGACCCAGTACTTC. It encodes CASSPRTSGQETQYF.

The chain is built from TRBV4-1 and TRBJ2-3; D may be TRBD2 (5 bases). The germline V and J ends were trimmed by 0 bases and 0 bases, with 10 bases remaining between them. The CDR3 contains 16 residues. Germline loops: CDR1 MGHRA, CDR2 YSYEKL. This CDR3 is CASSQDRRISTDTQYF. CDR3 sequence (DNA): TGCGCCAGCAGCCAAGATCGGAGGATTAGCACAGATACGCAGTATTTT.

The V call is TRBV18, the J call TRBJ2-7, with TRBD1 identical over 9 bases. After removal of 3 bases from V and 6 bases from J, the junction contained 3 bases not matched to a gene. Germline lookup yields CDR1 KGHSH and CDR2 LQKENI. CDR3 length: 13 residues. CDR3 nucleotide sequence: TGTGCCAGCTCACCCGGGACAGGGACCGAGCAGTACTTC. Amino acid sequence: CASSPGTGTEQYF.

The chain is built from TRBV4-1 and TRBJ1-5, with TRBD1 matching 9 bases. Germline CDR1 reads MGHRA; CDR2 reads YSYEKL. The CDR3 totals 16 residues. J was trimmed by 2 bases and V by 0 bases; bases with no gene match: 2. Written as DNA, the CDR3 is TGCGCCAGCAGCCAAGATGGGACAGGGCGCAATCAGCCCCAGCATTTT. Translating it yields CASSQDGTGRNQPQHF.

The chain recombines TRBV7-8 with TRBJ2-7; D uncertain. Germline V gene lookup returns CDR1 SGHVS and CDR2 FQNEAQ. This CDR3 region has 14 residues. The ends were cut back, 0 bases at V and 6 bases at J, with 12 bases in the middle. The CDR3 protein is CASSLAARLGEQYF. CDR3 coding DNA: TGTGCCAGCAGCTTAGCGGCTAGATTGGGCGAGCAGTACTTC.

This clone was found a few times. The rearrangement joins TRBV7-9 to TRBJ2-1; 10 bases are a match to TRBD2. The length of the CDR3 is 18 residues. CDR1 and CDR2 from the germline V gene are SEHNR and FQNEAQ (reference sequence). V lost 5 bases, J lost 0 bases, and 10 bases stayed unmatched. The CDR3, as DNA: TGTGCCAGCAGCGACACTCAACTAGCGGGGTACTCCTACAATGAGCAGTTCTTC. Translation gives CASSDTQLAGYSYNEQFF. The variable domain in full, with the rest retrieved from reference TRBV7-9 and TRBJ2-1, is DTGVSQNPRHKITKRGQNVTFRCDPISEHNRLYWYRQTLGQGPEFLTYFQNEAQLEKSRLLSDRFSAERPKGSFSTLEIQRTEQGDSAMYLCASSDTQLAGYSYNEQFFGPGTRLTVL.

This sequence joins TRBV9 and TRBJ1-2; 9 bases align to TRBD1. The CDR3 covers 15 residues. Germline V gene data show CDR1 as SGDLS and CDR2 as YYNGEE. V lost 2 bases to trimming and J lost 4 bases; unmatched junction nucleotides: 6. The CDR3 coding sequence is TGTGCCAGCAGCGTGGGGGGACAGGGCCCCTATGGCTACACCTTC. This translates into CASSVGGQGPYGYTF.

The J gene is TRBJ1-2, the V gene TRBV6-1; unclear D gene. Trimming took 1 base from V and 4 from J, leaving 10 bases between them. In germline, CDR1 is MNHNS, CDR2 SASEGT. The length of the CDR3 is 14 residues. The CDR3 here is CASSEVGSAYGYTF. As DNA, the CDR3 is TGTGCCAGCAGTGAAGTTGGCAGCGCCTATGGCTACACCTTC.

CDR3 sequence (DNA): TGTGCCAGCAGCTTTAGTGCTTTCGACGAGCAGTACTTC. Translated: CASSFSAFDEQYF. The chain recombines TRBV7-2 with TRBJ2-7; no clear D. The CDR3 is 13 residues long. The V gene's germline CDR1 is SGHTA and CDR2 FQGNSA. V lost 3 bases, J lost 5 bases, and 11 bases lay in between.